These 4 T cell receptor beta chains originate from one sample sequenced in a study of cytomegalovirus exposure and HLA in healthy donors. PCR was performed using 60 Vbeta and 13 Jbeta primers. Some clones are missing from TCRdb's copy, which holds only in-frame ones; the method was immunoSEQ multiplex PCR. The sample has about 190,000 clones, 60% to 80% seen once. The sequenced material came from PBMCs. All receptors derive from a woman aged 18-30 years in good health and CMV-seronegative.

Note on this clone: Germline is not matched at one junction end, which may reflect a read error. J is TRBJ1-4 and V is TRBV7-9; D remains ambiguous. Per germline, CDR1 SEHNR and CDR2 FQNEAQ (reference sequence). The length of the CDR3 is 12 residues. CDR3 sequence: CSSSLEVGELFF. CDR3 sequence (DNA): TGTTCCAGCAGCCTAGAGGTCGGGGAACTGTTTTTT.

The chain has TRBV5-6 and TRBJ2-7; D is possibly TRBD2 (5 bases). Germline-derived CDR1 and CDR2 are SGHDT and YYEEEE. This CDR3 comprises 13 residues. V was trimmed by 0 bases and J by 7 bases, leaving 11 bases between them. CDR3 in amino acids: CASSLAEGKEQYF. The CDR3 region has the DNA TGTGCCAGCAGCTTGGCCGAGGGAAAGGAGCAGTACTTC. The full variable domain, its missing parts supplied by reference TRBV5-6 and TRBJ2-7, is DAGVTQSPTHLIKTRGQQVTLRCSPKSGHDTVSWYQQALGQGPQFIFQYYEEEERQRGNFPDRFSGHQFPNYSSELNVNALLLGDSALYLCASSLAEGKEQYFGPGTRLTVT.

This clone was counted a few times. The gene calls are TRBV2 and TRBJ1-5; 9 nucleotides match TRBD1. This CDR3 spans 13 amino acids. In germline, CDR1 is SNHLY, CDR2 FYNNEI. V shed 6 bases, J shed 5 bases, and the junction held 2 bases outside the gene matches. This chain's CDR3 is CASRRTGDQPQHF. As DNA, the CDR3 is TGTGCCAGCAGGAGGACAGGGGATCAGCCCCAGCATTTT.

The chain uses TRBV6-1 and TRBJ2-7; 10 nucleotides match TRBD1. After removal of 7 bases from V and 3 bases from J, the junction contained 3 bases not matched to a gene. The CDR3 spans 13 residues. Germline V gene lookup returns CDR1 MNHNS and CDR2 SASEGT. The DNA of the CDR3 is TGTGCCAGCACTCGGGACAGGGGCTACGAGCAGTACTTC. This gives the protein CASTRDRGYEQYF.